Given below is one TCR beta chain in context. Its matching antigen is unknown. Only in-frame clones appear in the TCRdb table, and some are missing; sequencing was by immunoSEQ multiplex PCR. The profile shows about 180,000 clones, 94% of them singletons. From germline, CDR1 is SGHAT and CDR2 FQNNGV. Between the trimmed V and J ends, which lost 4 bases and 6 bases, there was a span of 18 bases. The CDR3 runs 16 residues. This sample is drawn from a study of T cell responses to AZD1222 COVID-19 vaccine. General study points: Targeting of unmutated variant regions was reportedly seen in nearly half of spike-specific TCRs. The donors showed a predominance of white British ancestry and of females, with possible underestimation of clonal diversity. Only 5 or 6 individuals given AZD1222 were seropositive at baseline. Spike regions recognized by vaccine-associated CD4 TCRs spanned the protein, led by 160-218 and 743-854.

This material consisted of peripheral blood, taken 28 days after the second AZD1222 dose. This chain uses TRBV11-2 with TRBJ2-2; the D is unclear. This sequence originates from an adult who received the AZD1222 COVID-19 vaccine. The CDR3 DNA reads TGTGCCAGCAGCTCTCTAAAGGGTCCGGGTGCCGGGGAGCTGTTTTTT. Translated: CASSSLKGPGAGELFF.